This is a list of T cell receptor beta chains from one sample in a study of PD-1 blockade in classical Hodgkin lymphoma. The table came from immunoSEQ multiplex PCR; TCRdb's copy has only in-frame clones and leaves some out. The table lists 9,000 to 10,000 clones, more than 90% of them singletons. The sequenced material came from CD8+ T cells from blood. All receptors derive from a human donor with classical Hodgkin lymphoma. The CDR3 runs from the conserved cysteine through the conserved F or W. D genes are given only for firm matches. Expanded clones get a size class; other rows say once, few or many, or leave the size out.

NA TRBJ1-5 TRBV28 NA TGTGCCAGCAGCCTTGGACTATTCAATCAGCCCCAGCATTTT CASSLGLFNQPQHF
NA TRBJ2-3 TRBV6-1 NA TGTGCCAGCAGTGAAGAGGAAGACTTGGGCCCAGATACGCAGTATTTT CASSEEEDLGPDTQYF
TRBD1 TRBJ2-4 TRBV30 NA TGTGCCTGGGATGGAGACAGGGCAAGGGACATTCAGTACTTC CAWDGDRARDIQYF
NA TRBJ2-3 TRBV28 NA TGTGCCAGCAGTTTAGGCGACCGCACAGATACGCAGTATTTT CASSLGDRTDTQYF
TRBD2 TRBJ2-5 TRBV5-6 NA TGTGCCAGCATCCCCCGGGGGGAGTTTCAAGAGACCCAGTACTTC CASIPRGEFQETQYF
NA TRBJ2-7 TRBV19 NA TGTGCCAGTAGTATGGTCGTCTCCTACGAGCAGTACTTC CASSMVVSYEQYF
NA TRBJ1-6 TRBV4-3 NA TGCGCCAGCAGCCAGGCCTCAGGACACACCGGTTCACCCCTCCACTTT CASSQASGHTGSPLHF
NA TRBJ1-1 TRBV11-1 NA TGTGCCAGCAGCTTGACGGAGGTTGAAGCTTTCTTT CASSLTEVEAFF
NA TRBJ1-1 TRBV11-2 once TGTGCCAGCAGCTGGACCAGGGTTTGGGACACTGAAGCTTTCTTT CASSWTRVWDTEAFF
TRBD2 TRBJ2-1 TRBV7-2 NA TGTGCCAGCAGCCCTTGGACTAGTTACAATGAGCAGTTCTTC CASSPWTSYNEQFF
NA TRBJ1-2 TRBV19 NA TGTGCCAGTAGTATAGATTACTATGGCTACACCTTC CASSIDYYGYTF
TRBD2 TRBJ2-2 TRBV29-1 NA TGCAGCGTTGAAGTTGGGACTAGTGGCACCGGGGAGCTGTTTTTT CSVEVGTSGTGELFF
NA TRBJ1-1 TRBV27 NA TGTGCCAGCAGTTCGCTCGTTGCTGGGCGCCCCACTGAAGCTTTCTTT CASSSLVAGRPTEAFF
TRBD1 TRBJ2-7 TRBV2 few TGTGCCAGCAGTTCCCGGGACAGGGTAGACGAGCAGTACTTC CASSSRDRVDEQYF
TRBD1 TRBJ1-6 TRBV5-6 NA TGTGCCAGCAGCTCCGGGACAGGGATTTCACCCCTCCACTTT CASSSGTGISPLHF
NA TRBJ1-2 TRBV7-2 NA TGTGCCAGCAGCTTTGGACTCCTGTTCTATGGCTACACCTTC CASSFGLLFYGYTF
TRBD2 TRBJ2-1 TRBV7-3 NA TGTGCCAGCAGCTTAGGCGGGGGAGCCTACAATGAGCAGTTCTTC CASSLGGGAYNEQFF
TRBD2 TRBJ2-1 TRBV4-3 once TGCGCCAGCAGCCAAGAAGACGGGGGGGCCTACAATGAGCAGTTCTTC CASSQEDGGAYNEQFF
NA TRBJ1-1 TRBV29-1 NA TGCAGCGTACCCCAGACTCCGAACACTGAAGCTTTCTTT CSVPQTPNTEAFF
NA TRBJ2-1 TRBV15 NA TGTGCCACCAGCAGAGCCTGGGGGGACACCTTATACAATGAGCAGTTCTTC CATSRAWGDTLYNEQFF
TRBD1 TRBJ2-5 TRBV5-6 once TGTGCCAGCAGCTTAGCCGGACAGGGGATTCGGACCCAGTACTTC CASSLAGQGIRTQYF
NA TRBJ1-4 TRBV4-1 NA TGCGCCAGCAGCCAAGATGAAGGACAGCGGGACTTCGCAACTAATGAAAAACTGTTTTTT CASSQDEGQRDFATNEKLFF
NA TRBJ2-1 TRBV7-2 NA TGTGCCAGCAGCGCCTGGGACGCCACCTACAATGAGCAGTTCTTC CASSAWDATYNEQFF
NA TRBJ2-5 TRBV2 NA TGTGCCAGCATGGGGACCTACGGGGAGACCCAGTACTTC CASMGTYGETQYF
NA TRBJ1-2 TRBV7-9 NA TGTGCCAGCAGCTTATTCGGGCCCAGAGGGGATGGCTACACCTTC CASSLFGPRGDGYTF